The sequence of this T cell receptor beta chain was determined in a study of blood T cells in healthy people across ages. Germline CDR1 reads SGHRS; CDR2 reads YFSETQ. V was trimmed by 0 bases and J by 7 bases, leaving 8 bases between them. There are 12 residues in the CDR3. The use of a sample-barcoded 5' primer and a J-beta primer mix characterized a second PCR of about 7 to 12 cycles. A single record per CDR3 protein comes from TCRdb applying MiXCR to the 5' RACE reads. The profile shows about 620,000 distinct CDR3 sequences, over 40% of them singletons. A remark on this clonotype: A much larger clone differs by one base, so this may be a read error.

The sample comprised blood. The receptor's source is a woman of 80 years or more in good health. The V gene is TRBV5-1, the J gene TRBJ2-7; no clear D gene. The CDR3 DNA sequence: TGCGCCAGCAGCTTGGTTCCATGTGAGCAGTACTTC. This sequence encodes CASSLVPCEQYF.